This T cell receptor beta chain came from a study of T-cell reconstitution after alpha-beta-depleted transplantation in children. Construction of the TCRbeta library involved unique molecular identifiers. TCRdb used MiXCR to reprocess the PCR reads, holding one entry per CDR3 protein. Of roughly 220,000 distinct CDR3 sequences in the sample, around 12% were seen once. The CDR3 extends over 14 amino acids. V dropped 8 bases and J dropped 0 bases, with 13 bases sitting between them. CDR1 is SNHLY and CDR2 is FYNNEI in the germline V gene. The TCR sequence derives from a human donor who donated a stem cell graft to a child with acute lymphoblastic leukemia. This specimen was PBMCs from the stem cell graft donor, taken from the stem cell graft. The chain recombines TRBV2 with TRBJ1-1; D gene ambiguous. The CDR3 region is CASRNGRLNTEAFF. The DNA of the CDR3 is TGTGCCAGCCGGAACGGACGGTTGAACACTGAAGCTTTCTTT.